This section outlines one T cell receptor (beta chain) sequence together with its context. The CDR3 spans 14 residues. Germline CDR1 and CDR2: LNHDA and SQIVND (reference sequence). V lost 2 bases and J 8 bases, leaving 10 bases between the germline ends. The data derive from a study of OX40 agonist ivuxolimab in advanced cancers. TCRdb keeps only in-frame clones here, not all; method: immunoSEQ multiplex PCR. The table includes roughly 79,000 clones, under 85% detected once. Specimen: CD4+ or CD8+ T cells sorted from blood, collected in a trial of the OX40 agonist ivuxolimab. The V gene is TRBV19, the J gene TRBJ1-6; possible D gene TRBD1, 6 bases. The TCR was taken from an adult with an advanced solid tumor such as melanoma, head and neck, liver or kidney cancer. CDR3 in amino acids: CASSITGQYSPLHF. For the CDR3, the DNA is TGTGCCAGTAGTATAACCGGACAGTATTCACCCCTCCACTTT.